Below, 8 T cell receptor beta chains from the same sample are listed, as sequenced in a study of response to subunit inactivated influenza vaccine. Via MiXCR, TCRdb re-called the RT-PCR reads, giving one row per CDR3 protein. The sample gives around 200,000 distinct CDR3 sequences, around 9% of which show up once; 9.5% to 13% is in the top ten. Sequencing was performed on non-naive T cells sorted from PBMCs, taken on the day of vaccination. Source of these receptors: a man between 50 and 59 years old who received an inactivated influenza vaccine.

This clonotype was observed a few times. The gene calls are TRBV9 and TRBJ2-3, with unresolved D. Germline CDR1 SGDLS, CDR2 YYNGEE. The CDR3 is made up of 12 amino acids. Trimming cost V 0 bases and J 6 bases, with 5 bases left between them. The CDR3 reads CASSVETDTQYF. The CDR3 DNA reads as TGTGCCAGCAGCGTAGAAACGGATACGCAGTATTTT.

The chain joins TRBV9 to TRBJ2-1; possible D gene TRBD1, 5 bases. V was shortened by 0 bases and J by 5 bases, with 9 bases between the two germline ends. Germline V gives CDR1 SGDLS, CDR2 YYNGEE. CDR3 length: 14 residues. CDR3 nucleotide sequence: TGTGCCAGCAGCGTAGCTACAGGTGACAATGAGCAGTTCTTC. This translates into CASSVATGDNEQFF.

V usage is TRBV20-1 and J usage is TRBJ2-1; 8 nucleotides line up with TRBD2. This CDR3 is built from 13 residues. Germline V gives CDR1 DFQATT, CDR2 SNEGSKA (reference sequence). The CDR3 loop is CRVTSGDYNEQFF. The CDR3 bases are TGCAGAGTAACTAGCGGAGACTACAATGAGCAGTTCTTC.

As DNA, the CDR3 is TGTGCCAGCCCCAGGACTAGCGGTTACACAGATACGCAGTATTTT. Translated, it gives CASPRTSGYTDTQYF. The chain joins TRBV6-1 to TRBJ2-3; 10 nucleotides match TRBD2. Germline V gene data show CDR1 as MNHNS and CDR2 as SASEGT. Losses at the gene ends were 8 bases for V and 2 bases for J; bases not matched to a gene: 7. The CDR3 totals 15 residues.

The CDR3 here is CASSPQRNTEAFF. CDR3 nucleotide sequence: TGTGCCAGCAGTCCCCAAAGGAACACTGAAGCTTTCTTT. The chain is built from TRBV12-3 or TRBV12-4 and TRBJ1-1; D gene ambiguous. V dropped 5 bases and J dropped 1 base, with 8 bases sitting between them. The CDR3 has 13 residues.

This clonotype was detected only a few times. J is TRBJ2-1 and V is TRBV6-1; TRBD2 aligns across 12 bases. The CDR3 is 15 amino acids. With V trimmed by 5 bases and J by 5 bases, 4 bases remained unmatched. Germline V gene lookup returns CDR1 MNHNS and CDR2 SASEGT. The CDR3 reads CASSTTSGGHNEQFF. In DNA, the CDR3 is TGTGCCAGCAGTACGACTAGCGGGGGTCACAATGAGCAGTTCTTC.

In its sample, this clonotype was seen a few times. In DNA, the CDR3 is TGTGCCAGCAGCTTAATACCCGCGGGATTGGGGGAGTCTGAGCAGTTCTTC. Translated: CASSLIPAGLGESEQFF. The chain employs TRBV7-9 and TRBJ2-1, with D possibly being TRBD2 (6 bases). Trimming took off 2 bases at V and 9 bases at J, with 23 bases between the two ends. From germline, CDR1 is SEHNR and CDR2 FQNEAQ (reference sequence). The length of the CDR3 is 17 residues.

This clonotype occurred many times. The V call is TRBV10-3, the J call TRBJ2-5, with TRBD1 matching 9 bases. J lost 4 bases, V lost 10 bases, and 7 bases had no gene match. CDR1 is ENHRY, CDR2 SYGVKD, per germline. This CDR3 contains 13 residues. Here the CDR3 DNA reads TGTGCCACCAGACCGGGACAGGGAGAGACCCAGTACTTC. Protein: CATRPGQGETQYF.